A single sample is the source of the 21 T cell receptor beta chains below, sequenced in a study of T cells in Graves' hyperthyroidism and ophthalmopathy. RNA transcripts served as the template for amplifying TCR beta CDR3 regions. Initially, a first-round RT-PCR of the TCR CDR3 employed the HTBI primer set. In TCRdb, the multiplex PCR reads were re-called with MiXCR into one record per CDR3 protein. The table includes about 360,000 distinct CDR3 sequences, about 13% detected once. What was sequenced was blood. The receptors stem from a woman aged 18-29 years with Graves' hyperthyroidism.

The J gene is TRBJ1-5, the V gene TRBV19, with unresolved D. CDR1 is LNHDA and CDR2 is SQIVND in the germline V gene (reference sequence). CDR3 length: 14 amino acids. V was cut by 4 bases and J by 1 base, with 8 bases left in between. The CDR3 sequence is CASSRVASNQPQHF. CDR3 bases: TGTGCCAGTAGTAGGGTTGCGAGCAATCAGCCCCAGCATTTT.

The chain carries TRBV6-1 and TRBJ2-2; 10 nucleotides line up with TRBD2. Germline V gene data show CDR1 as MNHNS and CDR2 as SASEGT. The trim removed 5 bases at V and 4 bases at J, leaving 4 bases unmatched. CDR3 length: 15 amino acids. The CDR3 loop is CASSSRTSGTGELFF. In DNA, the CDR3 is TGTGCCAGCAGTTCCCGGACTAGCGGCACCGGGGAGCTGTTTTTT.

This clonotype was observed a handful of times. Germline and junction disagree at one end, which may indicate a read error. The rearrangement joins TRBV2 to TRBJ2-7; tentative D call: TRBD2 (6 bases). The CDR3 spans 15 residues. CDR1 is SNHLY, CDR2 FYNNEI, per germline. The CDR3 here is CAGSVEGWGENEQYF. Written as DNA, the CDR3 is TGTGCCGGCAGTGTAGAAGGATGGGGGGAGAACGAGCAGTACTTC.

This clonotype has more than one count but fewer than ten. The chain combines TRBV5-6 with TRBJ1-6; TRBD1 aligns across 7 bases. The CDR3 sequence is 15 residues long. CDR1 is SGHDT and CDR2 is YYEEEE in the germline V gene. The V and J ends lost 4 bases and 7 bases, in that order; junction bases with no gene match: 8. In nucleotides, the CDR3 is TGTGCCAGCAGCGTCCTGGACAGGCGGAATTCACCCCTCCACTTT. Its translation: CASSVLDRRNSPLHF.

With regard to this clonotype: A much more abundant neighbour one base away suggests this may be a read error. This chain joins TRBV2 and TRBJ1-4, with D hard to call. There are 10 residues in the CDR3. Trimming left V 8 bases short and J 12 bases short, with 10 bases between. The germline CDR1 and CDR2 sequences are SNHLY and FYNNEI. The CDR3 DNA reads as TGTGCCAGCGGAGGAGAAGAACTGTTTTTT. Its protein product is CASGGEELFF. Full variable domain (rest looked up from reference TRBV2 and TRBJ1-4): EPEVTQTPSHQVTQMGQEVILRCVPISNHLYFYWYRQILGQKVEFLVSFYNNEISEKSEIFDDQFSVERPDGSNFTLKIRSTKLEDSAMYFCASGGEELFFGSGTQLSVL.

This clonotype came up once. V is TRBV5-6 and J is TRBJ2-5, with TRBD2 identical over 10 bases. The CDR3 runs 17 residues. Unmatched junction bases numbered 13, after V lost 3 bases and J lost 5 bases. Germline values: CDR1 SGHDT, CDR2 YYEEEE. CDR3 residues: CASSSSSGGWVRETQYF. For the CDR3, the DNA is TGTGCCAGCAGCTCCTCTAGCGGGGGCTGGGTGAGGGAGACCCAGTACTTC.

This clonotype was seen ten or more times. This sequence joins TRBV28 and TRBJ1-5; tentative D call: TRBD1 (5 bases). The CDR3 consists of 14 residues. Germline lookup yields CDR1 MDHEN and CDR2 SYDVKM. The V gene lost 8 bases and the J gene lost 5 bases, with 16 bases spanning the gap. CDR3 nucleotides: TGTGCCAGCGCCCCTGTCGGGGCCTATCAGCCCCAGCATTTT. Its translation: CASAPVGAYQPQHF. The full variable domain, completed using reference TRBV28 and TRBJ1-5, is DVKVTQSSRYLVKRTGEKVFLECVQDMDHENMFWYRQDPGLGLRLIYFSYDVKMKEKGDIPEGYSVSREKKERFSLILESASTNQTSMYLCASAPVGAYQPQHFGDGTRLSIL.

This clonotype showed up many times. The CDR3 coding sequence is TGTGCCAGCGCGCTGGGGGGACAGGGGGCAAAGGGCTACACCTTC. Translated: CASALGGQGAKGYTF. J is TRBJ1-2 and V is TRBV12-3 or TRBV12-4, with 12 bases that match TRBD1. V was pared by 8 bases and J by 8 bases, with 12 bases of the junction left unmatched. The CDR3 runs to 15 residues.

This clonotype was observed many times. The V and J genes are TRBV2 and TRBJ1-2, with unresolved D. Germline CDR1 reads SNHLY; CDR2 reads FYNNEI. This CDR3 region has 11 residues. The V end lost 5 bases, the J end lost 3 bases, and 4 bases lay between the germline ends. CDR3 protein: CASSFDYGYTF. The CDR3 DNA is TGTGCCAGCAGTTTCGACTATGGCTACACCTTC.

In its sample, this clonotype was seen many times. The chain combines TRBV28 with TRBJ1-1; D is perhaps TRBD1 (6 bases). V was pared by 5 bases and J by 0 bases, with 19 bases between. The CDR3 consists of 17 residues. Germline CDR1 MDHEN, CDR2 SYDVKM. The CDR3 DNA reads TGTGCCAGCAGTCCCCGCATCTACCGGGACATGAACACTGAAGCTTTCTTT. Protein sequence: CASSPRIYRDMNTEAFF.

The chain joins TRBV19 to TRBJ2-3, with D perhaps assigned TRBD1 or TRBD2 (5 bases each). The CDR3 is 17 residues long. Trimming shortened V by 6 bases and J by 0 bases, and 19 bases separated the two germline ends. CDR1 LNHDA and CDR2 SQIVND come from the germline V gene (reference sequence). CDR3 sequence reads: CASSPVRGSKSTDTQYF. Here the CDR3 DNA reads TGTGCCAGTAGCCCCGTCCGGGGCAGTAAAAGCACAGATACGCAGTATTTT.

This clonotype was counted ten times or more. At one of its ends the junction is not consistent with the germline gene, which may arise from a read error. The CDR3 protein is CASSAGQPQHF. CDR3 DNA sequence: TGTGCGAGCAGTGCGGGGCAGCCCCAGCATTTT. The chain uses TRBV2 and TRBJ1-5, with D unclear. Germline V CDR1 and CDR2: SNHLY, FYNNEI. This CDR3 has 11 amino acids. Based on the CDR3 plus reference TRBV2 and TRBJ1-5, the full variable domain is EPEVTQTPSHQVTQMGQEVILRCVPISNHLYFYWYRQILGQKVEFLVSFYNNEISEKSEIFDDQFSVERPDGSNFTLKIRSTKLEDSAMYFCASSAGQPQHFGDGTRLSIL.

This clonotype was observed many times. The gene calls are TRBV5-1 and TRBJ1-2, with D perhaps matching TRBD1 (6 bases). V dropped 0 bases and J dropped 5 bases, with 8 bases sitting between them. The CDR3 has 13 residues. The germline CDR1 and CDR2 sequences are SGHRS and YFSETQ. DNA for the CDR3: TGCGCCAGCAGCTTGGGTGGACAGTATGGCTACACCTTC. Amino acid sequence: CASSLGGQYGYTF.

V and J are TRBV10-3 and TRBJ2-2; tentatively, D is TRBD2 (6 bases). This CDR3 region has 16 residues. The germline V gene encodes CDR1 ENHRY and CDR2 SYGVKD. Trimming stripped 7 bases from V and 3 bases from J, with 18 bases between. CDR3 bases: TGTGCCATCAAGTCTTGGGGGGTATCGGACACCGGGGAGCTGTTTTTT. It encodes CAIKSWGVSDTGELFF.

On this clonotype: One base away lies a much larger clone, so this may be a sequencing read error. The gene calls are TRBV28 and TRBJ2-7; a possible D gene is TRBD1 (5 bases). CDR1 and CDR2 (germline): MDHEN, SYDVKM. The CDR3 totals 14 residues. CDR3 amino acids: CAGSWGTGPNEQYF. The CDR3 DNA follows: TGTGCCGGCAGTTGGGGAACAGGCCCCAACGAGCAGTACTTC. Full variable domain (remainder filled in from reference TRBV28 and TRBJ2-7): DVKVTQSSRYLVKRTGEKVFLECVQDMDHENMFWYRQDPGLGLRLIYFSYDVKMKEKGDIPEGYSVSREKKERFSLILESASTNQTSMYLCAGSWGTGPNEQYFGPGTRLTVT.

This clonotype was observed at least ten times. The CDR3 DNA reads as TGTGCCAGCAGCCTTAGCGGTCCAGGGGGGAATGAGCAGTTCTTC. Translating it yields CASSLSGPGGNEQFF. The V gene is TRBV12-3 or TRBV12-4, the J gene TRBJ2-1, with a tentative D call TRBD1 (7 bases). Trimming removed 6 bases at V and 7 bases at J, with 19 bases between. CDR3 length: 15 residues.

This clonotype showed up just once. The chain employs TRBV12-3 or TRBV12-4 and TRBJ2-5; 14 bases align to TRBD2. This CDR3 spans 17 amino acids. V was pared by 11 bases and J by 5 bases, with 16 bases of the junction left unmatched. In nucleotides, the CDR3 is TGTGCCGGTCAGCTCGCCGGGACTAGCGGGAGTTATGAGACCCAGTACTTC. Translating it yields CAGQLAGTSGSYETQYF.

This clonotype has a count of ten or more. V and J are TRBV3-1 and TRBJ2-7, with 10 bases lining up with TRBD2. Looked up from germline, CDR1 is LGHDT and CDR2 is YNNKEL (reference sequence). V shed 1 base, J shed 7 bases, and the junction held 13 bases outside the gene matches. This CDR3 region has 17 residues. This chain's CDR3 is CASSQGEFSGRAREQYF. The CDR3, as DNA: TGTGCCAGCAGCCAAGGAGAGTTCAGCGGGAGGGCCAGAGAGCAGTACTTC.

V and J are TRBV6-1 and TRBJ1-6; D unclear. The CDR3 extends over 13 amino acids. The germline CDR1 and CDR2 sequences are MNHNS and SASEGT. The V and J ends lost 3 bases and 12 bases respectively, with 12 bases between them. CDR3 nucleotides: TGTGCCAGCAGTGACACCGCCCTGGGACCCCTCCACTTT. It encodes CASSDTALGPLHF.

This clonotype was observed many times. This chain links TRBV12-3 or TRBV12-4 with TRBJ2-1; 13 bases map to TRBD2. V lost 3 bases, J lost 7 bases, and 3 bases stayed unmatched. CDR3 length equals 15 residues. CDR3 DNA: TGTGCCAGCAGTTTGCCGACTAGCGGGAGGAATGAGCAGTTCTTC. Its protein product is CASSLPTSGRNEQFF.

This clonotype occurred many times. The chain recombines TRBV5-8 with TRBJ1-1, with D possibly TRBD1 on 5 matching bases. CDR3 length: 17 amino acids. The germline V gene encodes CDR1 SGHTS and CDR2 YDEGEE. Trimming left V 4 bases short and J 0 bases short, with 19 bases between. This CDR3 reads CASSETPWAGMNTEAFF. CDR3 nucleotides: TGTGCCAGCAGCGAAACCCCTTGGGCAGGGATGAACACTGAAGCTTTCTTT.